This T cell receptor beta chain was documented in a study of cytomegalovirus exposure and HLA in healthy donors. Whole-study results and caveats: The investigators catalogued 164 TCR beta chains as cytomegalovirus-associated.

The PCR was carried out with 60 Vbeta primers and 13 Jbeta primers. Authors' processing steps: Later analysis identified tens of millions of unique TCR beta chains, 10 million to 12 million shared. The protocol was immunoSEQ multiplex PCR, while the TCRdb copy is restricted to in-frame clones and leaves out a portion. V and J calls and clone size are as listed in that table; D and trimming were resolved from the DNA. The sample consists of roughly 100,000 clones, approximately 72% of them appearing once. Concerning this clone: Its antigen is not known. At one of its ends the junction is not consistent with the germline gene, which may arise from a read error. Distinct nucleotide sequences in the sample also encode this CDR3.

The CDR3 is 17 amino acids. CDR1 and CDR2 (germline): ENHRY, SYGVKD. The chain recombines TRBV10-3 with TRBJ1-5, with 10 bases that match TRBD1. Material: PBMCs. This sequence originates from a man aged 25 to 40 in good health and CMV-seronegative. CDR3 sequence: CAISESSGQGFWQPQHF. The CDR3 DNA reads as TGTGCTATCAGTGAGTCGTCGGGACAGGGGTTTTGGCAGCCCCAGCATTTT.